The T cell receptor beta chain described here comes from a study of CD8 T cells in ankylosing spondylitis. MiXCR was run by TCRdb on the 5' RACE reads, yielding one entry per CDR3 protein. The data contain 200,000 to 250,000 distinct CDR3 sequences, 10% to 13% of them singletons. Of note for this clonotype: No antigen is known for it.

Findings of the study overall: Earlier studies detected some motif variants in reactive arthritis synovial fluid and blood. Significantly higher representation of disease-linked clones was reported for matched ankylosing spondylitis synovial fluid. Characteristic, it appeared, of ankylosing spondylitis blood was a TCR beta motif of seven or eight highly homologous variants.

Sequenced input: blood, either unsorted or a sorted T cell fraction (not recorded which). This TCR was sampled from a male donor with ankylosing spondylitis or in good health (not recorded which).

CDR3 region: CASRRGGGDEQFF. The CDR3 DNA reads TGTGCCAGCAGAAGGGGCGGGGGGGATGAGCAGTTCTTC. This chain joins TRBV7-3 and TRBJ2-1; the match to TRBD2 covers 9 bases. Germline CDR1 SGHTA, CDR2 FQGTGA. Trimming at V came to 6 bases and at J to 8 bases, leaving 5 bases not matched to a gene. The CDR3 length is 13 residues.